The 18 T cell receptor beta chains below come from one sample, sequenced in a study of STAT5B mutations in CD4+ large granular lymphocyte leukemia. Here immunoSEQ multiplex PCR was the method, and the copy in TCRdb shows in-frame clones only, minus some. Of around 33,000 clones in the sample, about four fifths were seen once. Material for sequencing was CD4+ T cells from blood buffy coats. The receptors here all came from a human donor in good health.

V is TRBV5-1 and J is TRBJ2-1; 8 nucleotides line up with TRBD1. CDR1 is SGHRS and CDR2 is YFSETQ in the germline V gene. CDR3 size: 14 residues. V was pared by 9 bases and J by 2 bases, with 7 bases of the junction left unmatched. The CDR3 reads CATRTGYTYNEQFF. The CDR3, as DNA: TGCGCCACCCGGACAGGGTATACCTACAATGAGCAGTTCTTC.

The chain recombines TRBV6-1 with TRBJ1-1; D uncertain. The CDR3 runs to 14 residues. The V gene lost 2 bases and the J gene lost 0 bases, with 7 bases spanning the gap. Per the germline V gene, CDR1 is MNHNS and CDR2 is SASEGT. CDR3 coding DNA: TGTGCCAGCAGTGAAATAGGAATGAACACTGAAGCTTTCTTT. This encodes CASSEIGMNTEAFF.

V and J are TRBV7-2 and TRBJ2-7; D may correspond to TRBD1 or TRBD2 (5 bases each). Germline CDR1 and CDR2: SGHTA and FQGNSA. This CDR3 contains 13 residues. V was cut by 2 bases and J by 2 bases, with 7 bases left in between. The CDR3 DNA reads as TGTGCCAGCAGCTTACAGGGACCCTACGAGCAGTACTTC. It codes for CASSLQGPYEQYF.

The V and J genes are TRBV10-1 and TRBJ2-3; unclear D gene. Germline lookup yields CDR1 WNHNN and CDR2 SYGVQD (reference sequence). CDR3 length: 15 amino acids. V lost 0 bases and J lost 3, with 10 bases in between. CDR3 DNA: TGCGCCAGCAGTGAGTCCCCGGCCTCGACAGATACGCAGTATTTT. Protein product: CASSESPASTDTQYF.

A few counts support this clone. The V and J genes are TRBV5-1 and TRBJ1-4; tentatively, D is TRBD1 (5 bases). The germline V gene encodes CDR1 SGHRS and CDR2 YFSETQ. The CDR3 loop spans 15 amino acids. V shed 4 bases and J shed 8 bases, with 18 bases lying between them. The CDR3 DNA follows: TGCGCCAGCAGCACGGGGACCCGCGGAATCGAAAAACTGTTTTTT. Protein product: CASSTGTRGIEKLFF.

The chain combines TRBV19 with TRBJ2-1; a weak D match, TRBD2 (6 bases). Germline V CDR1 and CDR2: LNHDA, SQIVND (reference sequence). The CDR3 extends over 15 amino acids. V lost 3 bases and J 1 base, leaving 10 bases between the germline ends. The CDR3 reads CASSMRAGSYNEQFF. For the CDR3, the DNA is TGTGCCAGTAGTATGCGGGCGGGATCCTACAATGAGCAGTTCTTC.

The chain joins TRBV6-5 to TRBJ2-3; D is unclear. This CDR3 region has 12 residues. Germline CDR1 reads MNHEY; CDR2 reads SVGAGI. Deletions cut 6 bases from V and 0 bases from J, with 4 bases between. The chain's CDR3 is CASSPSTDTQYF. The CDR3 DNA reads as TGTGCCAGCAGCCCCAGCACAGATACGCAGTATTTT.

This clone came up once. The gene calls are TRBV30 and TRBJ1-4; a possible D gene is TRBD1 (5 bases). V gave up 2 bases and J gave up 8 bases, with 12 bases separating them. The CDR3 is made up of 13 amino acids. Germline CDR1 GTSNPN, CDR2 SVGIG (reference sequence). CDR3 bases: TGTGCCTGGAGTCCCTCCCGGGGCGAAAAACTGTTTTTT. Translation: CAWSPSRGEKLFF.

V gene TRBV19 combines with J gene TRBJ2-5, with TRBD1 as a possible D gene (6 bases). Trimming took 3 bases from V and 0 from J, leaving 14 bases between them. Germline V lookup: CDR1 LNHDA, CDR2 SQIVND (reference sequence). The CDR3 length is 16 residues. The CDR3 spells CASSIKGESYQETQYF. The CDR3, as DNA: TGTGCCAGTAGTATTAAGGGGGAGTCGTACCAAGAGACCCAGTACTTC.

V is TRBV28 and J is TRBJ1-5, with 7 bases identical to TRBD1. The CDR3 runs 15 residues. Looked up from germline, CDR1 is MDHEN and CDR2 is SYDVKM. V lost 1 base to trimming and J lost 3 bases; unmatched junction nucleotides: 3. The DNA of the CDR3 is TGTGCCAGCAGTTTATCGGGACAGACCAATCAGCCCCAGCATTTT. It encodes CASSLSGQTNQPQHF. Supplemented by reference TRBV28 and TRBJ1-5, the full variable domain reads DVKVTQSSRYLVKRTGEKVFLECVQDMDHENMFWYRQDPGLGLRLIYFSYDVKMKEKGDIPEGYSVSREKKERFSLILESASTNQTSMYLCASSLSGQTNQPQHFGDGTRLSIL.

The chain couples TRBV7-3 to TRBJ1-1; D may be TRBD1 (5 bases). The ends were cut back, 0 bases at V and 4 bases at J, with 9 bases in the middle. This CDR3 comprises 14 residues. Looked up from germline, CDR1 is SGHTA and CDR2 is FQGTGA. The CDR3 DNA reads TGTGCCAGCAGCTTAACTGGGGGGGGCACTGAAGCTTTCTTT. Protein: CASSLTGGGTEAFF.

The chain links TRBV7-3 to TRBJ1-5; 7 positions agree with TRBD1. Germline V gene data show CDR1 as SGHTA and CDR2 as FQGTGA. V lost 8 bases and J lost 7; bases outside the gene matches: 8. The CDR3 extends over 13 amino acids. The CDR3 nucleotides read TGTGCCAGCTCTACTGACAGGGAACAGCCCCAGCATTTT. It codes for CASSTDREQPQHF.

The CDR3 loop is CASSVDSGAYGYTF. The DNA for the CDR3 is TGTGCCAGCAGCGTAGATTCTGGTGCCTATGGCTACACCTTC. The chain recombines TRBV9 with TRBJ1-2, with D uncertain. The CDR3 length is 14 residues. V lost 0 bases and J lost 4, with 10 bases in between. The germline gives CDR1 SGDLS, CDR2 YYNGEE.

This clone was counted between two and nine times. CDR3 sequence: CASSQDGLNTEAFF. CDR3 DNA: TGCGCCAGCAGCCAAGATGGTTTGAACACTGAAGCTTTCTTT. This rearrangement joins TRBV4-3 to TRBJ1-1; no reliable D call. This CDR3 region has 14 residues. V was trimmed by 0 bases and J by 0 bases, leaving 5 bases between them. CDR1 is LGHNA and CDR2 is YSLEER in the germline V gene.

The J gene is TRBJ1-5, the V gene TRBV9; 7 bases map to TRBD1. Per the germline V gene, CDR1 is SGDLS and CDR2 is YYNGEE. The length of the CDR3 is 16 residues. After removal of 0 bases from V and 7 bases from J, the junction contained 10 bases not matched to a gene. In nucleotides, the CDR3 is TGTGCCAGCAGCGTAGCTATCAGACAGGGAGGGCAGCCCCAGCATTTT. Translating gives CASSVAIRQGGQPQHF.

The V gene is TRBV6-1, the J gene TRBJ1-1; no firm D call. The CDR3 loop spans 13 amino acids. Germline V gives CDR1 MNHNS, CDR2 SASEGT. Trimming stripped 7 bases from V and 5 bases from J, with 14 bases between. The CDR3 DNA reads as TGTGCCAGCAATTCCGGGGTCGGGACTGAAGCTTTCTTT. This gives the protein CASNSGVGTEAFF.

This clone was found a few times. J is TRBJ2-2 and V is TRBV30; no reliable D call. Per the germline V gene, CDR1 is GTSNPN and CDR2 is SVGIG (reference sequence). Deletions cut 3 bases from V and 0 bases from J, with 14 bases between. This CDR3 has 16 amino acids. CDR3 DNA sequence: TGTGCCTGGAGAGGTGGCAACCTCGCGAACACCGGGGAGCTGTTTTTT. Translation gives CAWRGGNLANTGELFF.

V and J are TRBV5-1 and TRBJ2-2; D is tentatively TRBD1 or TRBD2 (5 bases each). Germline V gives CDR1 SGHRS, CDR2 YFSETQ. This CDR3 is 16 amino acids long. Trimming took off 1 base at V and 4 bases at J, with 14 bases between the two ends. The CDR3 nucleotides read TGCGCCAGCAGCTTGCGGGACGGTTGGGGCACCGGGGAGCTGTTTTTT. Protein sequence: CASSLRDGWGTGELFF. Full variable domain (outside the CDR3, taken from reference TRBV5-1 and TRBJ2-2): KAGVTQTPRYLIKTRGQQVTLSCSPISGHRSVSWYQQTPGQGLQFLFEYFSETQRNKGNFPGRFSGRQFSNSRSEMNVSTLELGDSALYLCASSLRDGWGTGELFFGEGSRLTVL.